This TCR beta chain is from a study of naive and memory T cell subsets. The study's findings and limits: TCR counts from RNA may reflect activation-linked expression changes. Gini index rose across naive, CM, EM and EMRA in CD4 and CD8. Naive repertoires, especially CD8, held a few larger clonotypes, possibly memory cells re-expressing CD45RA.

In its sample, this clonotype was seen a few times. The target antigen is unknown. This CDR3 is 15 amino acids long. The V gene lost 0 bases and the J gene lost 0 bases, with 11 bases spanning the gap. Germline values: CDR1 DFQATT, CDR2 SNEGSKA (reference sequence). The beta constant-region primer was an equimolar mix of two oligonucleotides covering TRBC1 and TRBC2. Nested alpha and beta constant-region primers with the SP2 primer drove four PCR rounds on ligated cDNA. The cDNA 3' end received a ligated single-stranded oligonucleotide carrying the SP2 primer and a 12-nucleotide UMI. Each CDR3 protein is one row after TCRdb ran MiXCR on the UMI-ligation and nested PCR reads. Of 150,000 or so distinct CDR3 sequences in the sample, over 20% are singletons; the top ten hold 0.11%.

What was sequenced was naive CD4+ T cells from blood. This chain uses TRBV20-1 with TRBJ1-1; D not certain. This receptor was taken from a human donor in good health. CDR3 DNA sequence: TGCAGTGCTAGAGATATCTCGGCCCTGAACACTGAAGCTTTCTTT. It encodes CSARDISALNTEAFF.